This T cell receptor (beta chain) is from a study of CD8 T cells in ankylosing spondylitis. Losses at the gene ends were 2 bases for V and 4 bases for J; bases not matched to a gene: 7. Germline-derived CDR1 and CDR2 are PRHDT and FYEKMQ (reference sequence). The CDR3 loop spans 16 amino acids. TCRdb re-derived calls from the 5' RACE reads in MiXCR, one entry per CDR3 protein. The table shows roughly 190,000 distinct CDR3 sequences, with roughly 12% occurring only once. The sample taken for sequencing was blood, either unsorted or a sorted T cell fraction (not recorded which). V gene TRBV13 combines with J gene TRBJ2-1; 8 nucleotides align to TRBD1. This clonotype was obtained from a male donor with ankylosing spondylitis or in good health (not recorded which). CDR3 nucleotide sequence: TGTGCCAGCAGCTTAAGGCAGGGGGCGACTTACAATGAGCAGTTCTTC. Amino acids: CASSLRQGATYNEQFF.